The next 10 T cell receptor beta chains were all read from a single sample in a study of long-term antiretroviral therapy in people with HIV. The assay, immunoSEQ v3.0, was run at survey level. Some clones are missing from TCRdb's copy, which holds only in-frame ones; the method was immunoSEQ multiplex PCR. The table shows 30,000 or so clones, with around 78% occurring only once. The specimen was unsorted PBMCs, collected 1.5 years before starting antiretroviral therapy. All receptors come from a young man with HIV.

This CDR3 is CASSFGTSYEQYF. CDR3 in DNA: TGTGCCAGCAGTTTCGGCACCTCCTACGAGCAGTACTTC. The chain combines TRBV27 with TRBJ2-7; unclear D gene. Germline V gene lookup returns CDR1 MNHEY and CDR2 SMNVEV (reference sequence). Trimming pared 3 bases from V and 0 bases from J, leaving 6 bases between. The CDR3 has 13 amino acids.

The chain employs TRBV13 and TRBJ2-3; tentatively, D is TRBD2 (5 bases). In germline, CDR1 is PRHDT, CDR2 FYEKMQ (reference sequence). The V gene lost 5 bases and the J gene lost 4 bases, with 13 bases spanning the gap. This CDR3 is 14 amino acids long. CDR3 protein: CASSRPPRADTQYF. In nucleotides, the CDR3 is TGTGCCAGCAGCCGACCTCCGAGGGCAGATACGCAGTATTTT. Combining the CDR3 with reference TRBV13 and TRBJ2-3 gives the whole variable domain AAGVIQSPRHLIKEKRETATLKCYPIPRHDTVYWYQQGPGQDPQFLISFYEKMQSDKGSIPDRFSAQQFSDYHSELNMSSLELGDSALYFCASSRPPRADTQYFGPGTRLTVL.

The chain is built from TRBV6-5 and TRBJ2-7; D remains unclear. V lost 2 bases to trimming and J lost 6 bases, with 5 bases between them. CDR3 length equals 11 residues. Looked up from germline, CDR1 is MNHEY and CDR2 is SVGAGI. The chain's CDR3 is CASSYGAEQYF. Here the CDR3 DNA reads TGTGCCAGCAGTTACGGAGCCGAGCAGTACTTC.

This chain joins TRBV2 and TRBJ2-4; TRBD1 matches 12 bases. The CDR3 consists of 18 residues. In germline, CDR1 is SNHLY, CDR2 FYNNEI. J gave up 2 bases and V 3 bases, and 8 bases lay outside the gene matches. CDR3 nucleotides: TGTGCCAGCAGTGACGCCGGGACAGGGGGCTGGACCAAAAACATTCAGTACTTC. Protein sequence: CASSDAGTGGWTKNIQYF. Supplemented by reference TRBV2 and TRBJ2-4, the full variable domain reads EPEVTQTPSHQVTQMGQEVILRCVPISNHLYFYWYRQILGQKVEFLVSFYNNEISEKSEIFDDQFSVERPDGSNFTLKIRSTKLEDSAMYFCASSDAGTGGWTKNIQYFGAGTRLSVL.

This rearrangement joins TRBV29-1 to TRBJ2-3, with 7 positions matching TRBD2. V was clipped by 4 bases and J by 5 bases; unmatched bases: 6. CDR1 is SQVTM, CDR2 ANQGSEA, per germline. CDR3 size: 13 residues. The CDR3 nucleotides read TGCAGCGTTGGAGCGGGGCCCGGAGATACGCAGTATTTT. Its translation: CSVGAGPGDTQYF.

Only a few counts were recorded for this clone. The chain carries TRBV5-8 and TRBJ1-5; D possibly corresponds to TRBD1 (6 bases). V dropped 1 base and J dropped 2 bases, with 10 bases sitting between them. Germline V gene sequence: CDR1 SGHTS, CDR2 YDEGEE. The CDR3 has 15 amino acids. The CDR3 coding sequence is TGTGCCAGCAGCTTGCGGGGACATGGCAATCAGCCCCAGCATTTT. Its translation is CASSLRGHGNQPQHF.

This clone came up once. The chain couples TRBV18 to TRBJ1-1; no clear D gene. This CDR3 region has 15 residues. Deletions cut 1 base from V and 2 bases from J, with 11 bases between. Germline-derived CDR1 and CDR2 are KGHSH and LQKENI. DNA of the CDR3: TGTGCCAGCTCACCACAGGCCCGAGTAAACACTGAAGCTTTCTTT. As protein: CASSPQARVNTEAFF. Drawing the rest from reference TRBV18 and TRBJ1-1, the complete variable domain is NAGVMQNPRHLVRRRGQEARLRCSPMKGHSHVYWYRQLPEEGLKFMVYLQKENIIDESGMPKERFSAEFPKEGPSILRIQQVVRGDSAAYFCASSPQARVNTEAFFGQGTRLTVV.

V and J are TRBV13 and TRBJ2-1; D remains unclear. The V end was cut by 8 bases, the J end by 7 bases, with 15 bases between. Germline CDR1 reads PRHDT; CDR2 reads FYEKMQ (reference sequence). The CDR3 is made up of 13 amino acids. The CDR3 loop reads CASFHGVRNEQFF. Here the CDR3 DNA reads TGTGCCAGCTTTCATGGAGTAAGGAATGAGCAGTTCTTC.

V and J are TRBV12-5 and TRBJ2-7; D may match TRBD1 or TRBD2 (5 bases each). This CDR3 region has 13 residues. Germline lookup yields CDR1 LGHNT and CDR2 FRNRAP. V was trimmed by 5 bases and J by 7 bases, leaving 15 bases between them. The CDR3 DNA follows: TGTGCTAGTGGTGCCGGGACCCTTGGGGAGCAGTACTTC. It specifies CASGAGTLGEQYF. The complete variable domain, with remaining parts taken from reference TRBV12-5 and TRBJ2-7, reads DARVTQTPRHKVTEMGQEVTMRCQPILGHNTVFWYRQTMMQGLELLAYFRNRAPLDDSGMPKDRFSAEMPDATLATLKIQPSEPRDSAVYFCASGAGTLGEQYFGPGTRLTVT.

CDR3 bases: TGTGCCAGCAGCTTGTCCGGAAACCAGTTCTTC. It codes for CASSLSGNQFF. This chain uses TRBV5-6 with TRBJ2-1; D not certain. The CDR3 is 11 amino acids. Trimming stripped 1 base from V and 13 bases from J, with 9 bases between. Germline V CDR1 and CDR2: SGHDT, YYEEEE.